The rows below give T cell receptor beta chains drawn from one sample of a study of early T cells in non-severe SARS-CoV-2 infection. TCRdb redid the calling of the 5' RACE reads with MiXCR, one entry per CDR3 protein. This table has some 42,000 distinct CDR3 sequences, approximately 6.2% appearing once. The starting material was whole blood, obtained at baseline. The receptors stem from an adult who was a healthcare worker with PCR-confirmed SARS-CoV-2 infection or an uninfected control (not recorded which). CDR3s leave out the opening cysteine and the closing phenylalanine or tryptophan. The order of the fields is J gene, V gene, CDR3 protein.

>TRBJ2-7|TRBV28
ASSAPGTASYEQY
>TRBJ1-6|TRBV7-2
ASSERTGDNSPLH
>TRBJ2-3|TRBV3-1
ASNLGGPDTQY
>TRBJ1-1|TRBV12-3/TRBV12-4
ASSLRLKADLNTEAF
>TRBJ2-1|TRBV21-1
ASSKFYEDEQF
>TRBJ1-6|TRBV20-1
SASRGYNSPLH
>TRBJ2-3|TRBV6-2/TRBV6-3
ASSYRSGATSTDTQY
>TRBJ2-1|TRBV3-1
ASSQGLAGGNEQF
>TRBJ2-1|TRBV28
ASSFQSYNEQF
>TRBJ1-5|TRBV19
ASSMLGTRGNQPQH
>TRBJ1-3|TRBV28
ASSFFGNTIY
>TRBJ2-3|TRBV29-1
SVDNSGGATDTQY
>TRBJ1-1|TRBV28
ASSLLGQVAF
>TRBJ1-3|TRBV11-2
ASSGTQGTGNTIY
>TRBJ2-1|TRBV4-3
ASSQTPLAGGPDEQF
>TRBJ2-7|TRBV11-2
ASSFGGYEQY
>TRBJ1-5|TRBV20-1
SARESRGSNQPQH
>TRBJ1-4|TRBV20-1
SARSGSTNEKLF
>TRBJ2-3|TRBV29-1
SVEGAESTDTQY
>TRBJ1-1|TRBV20-1
SAWDRNTEAF
>TRBJ1-1|TRBV5-1
ASSLNRQGDTEAF
>TRBJ1-6|TRBV10-2
ASRNGPTYNSPLH
>TRBJ2-3|TRBV30
AWRGTVGWTDTQY
>TRBJ1-1|TRBV3-1
ASSQALSRNTEAF
>TRBJ2-3|TRBV7-2
ASRRFTSGASTDTQY
>TRBJ2-1|TRBV7-2
ASSPSFAQGRNNEQF
>TRBJ2-6|TRBV5-1
ATTQGGFTGANVLT
>TRBJ2-3|TRBV4-1
ASSQTSGGAQDTQY
>TRBJ2-7|TRBV5-1
ASSSGNEQY
>TRBJ1-4|TRBV12-3/TRBV12-4
ASTYWEAGNEKLF
>TRBJ2-5|TRBV2
ASSDQGPQETQY
>TRBJ1-6|TRBV10-2
ASSVDRGVSPLH
>TRBJ1-6|TRBV5-1
ASSLYTSRDRGRNSPLH
>TRBJ2-3|TRBV11-2
ASSLTDTQY
>TRBJ2-3|TRBV20-1
SARILAGASGTDTQY
>TRBJ1-5|TRBV7-2
ASSPGGSNQPQH
>TRBJ1-1|TRBV7-2
ASSQQPMNTEAF
>TRBJ2-1|TRBV2
ASKAGVSYNEQF
>TRBJ2-7|TRBV2
ASSEEGGFDEQY
>TRBJ2-4|TRBV29-1
SVQGKLAKNIQY
>TRBJ2-7|TRBV7-9
ASSLAGDSYEQY
>TRBJ2-3|TRBV7-9
ASSLTSGSTDTQY
>TRBJ2-5|TRBV12-3/TRBV12-4
ASRTGTGKETQY
>TRBJ1-1|TRBV5-1
ASSIQGGLNTEAF
>TRBJ2-2|TRBV7-9
ASSLYPGELF
>TRBJ2-5|TRBV13
ASSLRPGGETQY
>TRBJ2-7|TRBV7-2
ASSLGGGGSYEQY
>TRBJ2-2|TRBV28
ASSSQGRPGELF
>TRBJ1-5|TRBV6-2/TRBV6-3
ASSYSGPGGAIYNQPQH
>TRBJ2-1|TRBV4-3
ASSQGRTPNNEQF
>TRBJ2-7|TRBV3-1
ASSQRSSYEQY
>TRBJ2-6|TRBV18
ASSPQSSSLSSGANVLT
>TRBJ1-4|TRBV30
AWSVRRLGNEKLF
>TRBJ2-3|TRBV20-1
SARDYFGLAGFTDTQY
>TRBJ2-3|TRBV4-2
ASSQEASSTDTQY
>TRBJ1-1|TRBV5-6
ASSRGQGNTEAF